A single sample is the source of the 15 T cell receptor beta chains below, sequenced in a study of T cell changes during pregnancy in multiple sclerosis. Produced via immunoSEQ multiplex PCR; TCRdb's table is partial and in-frame only. The sample has 90,000 or so clones; 75% to 95% are singletons. Sample: peripheral blood, taken before pregnancy. The receptors come from a female donor with multiple sclerosis, enrolled in a pregnancy study.

The rearrangement uses TRBV28 and TRBJ1-5; a possible D gene is TRBD1 (6 bases). Germline CDR1 and CDR2: MDHEN and SYDVKM. CDR3 size: 15 residues. V was clipped by 6 bases and J by 3 bases, with 15 bases between them. The CDR3 DNA is TGTGCCAGCAGGCCCAGGGACACCGACAATCAGCCCCAGCATTTT. Translated: CASRPRDTDNQPQHF.

The V gene is TRBV18, the J gene TRBJ2-5, with no clear D. The CDR3 covers 14 residues. Trimming took off 4 bases at V and 1 base at J, with 10 bases between the two ends. Germline CDR1 is KGHSH and CDR2 is LQKENI. CDR3 region: CASSHRGTQETQYF. The CDR3 coding sequence is TGTGCCAGCTCACATCGAGGTACCCAAGAGACCCAGTACTTC.

The chain employs TRBV15 and TRBJ1-4; D not resolved. CDR1 is LNHNV and CDR2 is YYDKDF in the germline V gene (reference sequence). This CDR3 has 14 amino acids. The V and J ends lost 5 bases and 7 bases respectively, with 14 bases between them. CDR3 sequence (DNA): TGTGCCACCAGCGGTCGGAGGATTGGTGAAAAACTGTTTTTT. It specifies CATSGRRIGEKLFF.

The chain couples TRBV5-4 to TRBJ2-7, with D possibly TRBD2 on 5 matching bases. This CDR3 is 15 amino acids long. The ends were cut back, 0 bases at V and 0 bases at J, with 10 bases in the middle. CDR1 and CDR2 (germline): SGHNT, YYREEE (reference sequence). CDR3 residues: CASSLGGLSSYEQYF. CDR3 sequence (DNA): TGTGCCAGCAGCTTGGGAGGGCTGAGCTCCTACGAGCAGTACTTC.

The gene calls are TRBV14 and TRBJ2-3; tentatively, D is TRBD2 (6 bases). CDR3 size: 15 residues. The germline V gene has CDR1 SGHDN and CDR2 FVKESK. The V end lost 8 bases, the J end lost 1 base, and 16 bases lay between the germline ends. The CDR3 reads CASRGRSGGTDTQYF. The CDR3 DNA reads as TGTGCCAGCCGCGGACGGTCGGGGGGCACAGATACGCAGTATTTT.

The genes are TRBV29-1 and TRBJ1-2, with D possibly TRBD1 on 5 matching bases. V shed 4 bases and J shed 5 bases, with 20 bases lying between them. CDR1 and CDR2 (germline): SQVTM, ANQGSEA. The CDR3 length is 15 residues. The chain's CDR3 is CSVAEGRSLMYGYTF. The CDR3 DNA reads TGCAGCGTTGCGGAGGGGCGAAGTTTAATGTATGGCTACACCTTC.

This clone has only one observation. The genes are TRBV4-2 and TRBJ1-6; 7 positions agree with TRBD1. V dropped 4 bases and J dropped 15; count of bases not matched to a gene: 3. Germline CDR1 LGHNA, CDR2 YNFKEQ. The CDR3 runs 11 residues. The CDR3 sequence: CASSLGTDLHF. CDR3 DNA sequence: TGTGCCAGCAGCCTCGGGACAGACCTCCACTTT.

V gene TRBV7-3 combines with J gene TRBJ2-1; 9 bases match TRBD2. The CDR3 is 16 amino acids. After removal of 4 bases from V and 8 bases from J, the junction contained 12 bases not matched to a gene. Germline CDR1 is SGHTA and CDR2 is FQGTGA. This CDR3 is CASSSLAGTAIDEQFF. The DNA of the CDR3 is TGTGCCAGCAGCTCCCTAGCGGGGACCGCTATTGATGAGCAGTTCTTC.

This chain links TRBV5-1 with TRBJ2-5; D is perhaps TRBD1 (5 bases). The length of the CDR3 is 14 residues. Trimming took off 4 bases at V and 4 bases at J, with 14 bases between the two ends. Germline lookup yields CDR1 SGHRS and CDR2 YFSETQ. Here the CDR3 reads CASSIGHGLETQYF. In DNA, the CDR3 is TGCGCCAGCAGCATCGGACACGGTCTAGAGACCCAGTACTTC.

CDR3 loop: CASSIRLAGAFGDNEQFF. CDR3 nucleotide sequence: TGTGCCAGTAGTATTCGGCTAGCGGGGGCCTTCGGAGACAATGAGCAGTTCTTC. V gene TRBV19 combines with J gene TRBJ2-1; the match to TRBD2 covers 10 bases. The CDR3 runs to 18 residues. CDR1 and CDR2 from the germline V gene are LNHDA and SQIVND (reference sequence). The V gene end was trimmed by 3 bases and the J gene end by 5 bases; junction bases not matched to a gene: 13.

The chain is built from TRBV7-9 and TRBJ1-3; the match to TRBD1 covers 10 bases. V lost 6 bases, J lost 0 bases, and 11 bases stayed unmatched. Germline CDR1 is SEHNR and CDR2 is FQNEAQ (reference sequence). The CDR3 sequence is 18 residues long. The CDR3 reads CASSSGQGQFHSGNTIYF. The CDR3 bases are TGTGCCAGCAGTTCGGGACAGGGGCAGTTTCACTCTGGAAACACCATATATTTT.

This chain connects TRBV6-1 to TRBJ1-1; a possible D gene is TRBD1 (5 bases). V was pared by 4 bases and J by 1 base, with 13 bases between. Germline V lookup: CDR1 MNHNS, CDR2 SASEGT. The CDR3 runs 15 residues. This chain's CDR3 is CASSVFRASNTEAFF. The CDR3 coding sequence is TGTGCCAGCAGTGTCTTCAGGGCGTCGAACACTGAAGCTTTCTTT.

The chain carries TRBV7-9 and TRBJ2-7, with D perhaps TRBD2 (5 bases). The CDR3 extends over 14 amino acids. Germline V gene data show CDR1 as SEHNR and CDR2 as FQNEAQ (reference sequence). V lost 7 bases and J lost 2, with 15 bases in between. DNA for the CDR3: TGTGCCAGCACCGCCAACGGGAACCCCTACGAGCAGTACTTC. This sequence encodes CASTANGNPYEQYF. The full variable domain, rest sourced from reference TRBV7-9 and TRBJ2-7, is DTGVSQNPRHKITKRGQNVTFRCDPISEHNRLYWYRQTLGQGPEFLTYFQNEAQLEKSRLLSDRFSAERPKGSFSTLEIQRTEQGDSAMYLCASTANGNPYEQYFGPGTRLTVT.

This clone was detected only once. V and J are TRBV30 and TRBJ2-3; 11 bases are shared with TRBD2. Per the germline V gene, CDR1 is GTSNPN and CDR2 is SVGIG (reference sequence). The CDR3 loop spans 16 amino acids. Trimming at V came to 3 bases and at J to 0 bases, leaving 5 bases not matched to a gene. CDR3 amino acids: CAWSLGLAASTDTQYF. The CDR3, as DNA: TGTGCCTGGAGCCTGGGACTAGCGGCGAGCACAGATACGCAGTATTTT.

The V and J genes are TRBV9 and TRBJ2-4; the match to TRBD2 covers 7 bases. Per germline, CDR1 SGDLS and CDR2 YYNGEE. CDR3 size: 19 residues. With 0 bases clipped from V and 0 bases from J, the junction kept 12 bases outside the gene matches. The CDR3 nucleotides are TGTGCCAGCAGCGTAGACGAGGGGTCGGGGGGACTAGCCAAAAACATTCAGTACTTC. This gives the protein CASSVDEGSGGLAKNIQYF.